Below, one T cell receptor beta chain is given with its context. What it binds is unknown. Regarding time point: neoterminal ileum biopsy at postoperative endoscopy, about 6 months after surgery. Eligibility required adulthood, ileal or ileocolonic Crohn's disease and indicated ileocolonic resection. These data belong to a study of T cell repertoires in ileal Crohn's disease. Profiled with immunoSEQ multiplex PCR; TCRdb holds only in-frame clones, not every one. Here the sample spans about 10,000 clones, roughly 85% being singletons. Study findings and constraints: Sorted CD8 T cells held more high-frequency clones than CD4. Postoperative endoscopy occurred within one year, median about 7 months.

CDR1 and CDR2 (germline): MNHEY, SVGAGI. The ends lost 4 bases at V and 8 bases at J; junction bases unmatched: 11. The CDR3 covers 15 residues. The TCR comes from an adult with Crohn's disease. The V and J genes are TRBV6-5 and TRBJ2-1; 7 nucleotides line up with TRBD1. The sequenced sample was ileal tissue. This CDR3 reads CASSSRGPSRDEQFF. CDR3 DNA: TGTGCCAGCAGTTCGAGGGGGCCCAGCAGGGATGAGCAGTTCTTC.